This TCR beta chain is from a study of blood T cell repertoires in COVID-19. Overall study context: The analysed material was cDNA or gDNA that came from T cells, B-cell-depleted T cells, or PBMCs.

The CDR3 consists of 14 residues. Germline CDR1 and CDR2: SQVTM and ANQGSEA. V gave up 2 bases and J gave up 7 bases; unmatched junction bases: 9. Repertoires were generated with immunoSEQ multiplex PCR, while TCRdb's copy carries only in-frame clones and drops some. The table records some 430,000 clones, around 90% of them present only once. Recovery meant two consecutive negative NP/OP PCR tests, professional clearance, or resolved symptoms. What was sequenced was PBMCs or T cells enriched from blood (not recorded which). This clonotype was sampled from a man between 18 and 29 years old who had recovered from COVID-19. J is TRBJ2-7 and V is TRBV29-1; 9 bases map to TRBD1. The CDR3: CSVETGGGSDEQYF. CDR3 DNA sequence: TGCAGCGTTGAAACAGGGGGCGGATCTGATGAGCAGTACTTC.